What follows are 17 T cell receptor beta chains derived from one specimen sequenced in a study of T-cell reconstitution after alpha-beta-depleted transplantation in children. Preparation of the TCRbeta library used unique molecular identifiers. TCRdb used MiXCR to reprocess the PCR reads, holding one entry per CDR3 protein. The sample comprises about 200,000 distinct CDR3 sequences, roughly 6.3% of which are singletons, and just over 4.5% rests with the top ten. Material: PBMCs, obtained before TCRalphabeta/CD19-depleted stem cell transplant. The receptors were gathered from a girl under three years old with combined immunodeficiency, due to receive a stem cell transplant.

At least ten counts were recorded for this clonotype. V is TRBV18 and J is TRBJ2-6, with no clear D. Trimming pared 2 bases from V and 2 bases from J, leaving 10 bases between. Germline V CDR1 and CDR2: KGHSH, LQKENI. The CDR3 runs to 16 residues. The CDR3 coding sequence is TGTGCCAGCTCACCATTAATGCAGGCTGGGGCCAACGTCCTGACTTTC. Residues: CASSPLMQAGANVLTF.

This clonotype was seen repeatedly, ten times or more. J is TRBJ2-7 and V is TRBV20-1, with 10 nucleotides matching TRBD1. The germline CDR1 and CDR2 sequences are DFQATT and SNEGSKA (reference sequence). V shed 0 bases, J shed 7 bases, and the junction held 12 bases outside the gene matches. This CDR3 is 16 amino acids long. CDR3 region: CSARESYIGTGVEQYF. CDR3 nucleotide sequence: TGCAGTGCTAGAGAGTCGTACATAGGGACAGGGGTTGAGCAGTACTTC.

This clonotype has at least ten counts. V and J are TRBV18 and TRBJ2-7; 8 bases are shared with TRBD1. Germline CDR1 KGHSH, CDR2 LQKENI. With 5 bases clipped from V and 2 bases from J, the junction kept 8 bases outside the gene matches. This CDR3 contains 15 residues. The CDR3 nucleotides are TGTGCCAGCTCATCTAGACAGGGGAGGACCTACGAGCAGTACTTC. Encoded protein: CASSSRQGRTYEQYF. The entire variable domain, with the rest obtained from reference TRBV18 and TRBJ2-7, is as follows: NAGVMQNPRHLVRRRGQEARLRCSPMKGHSHVYWYRQLPEEGLKFMVYLQKENIIDESGMPKERFSAEFPKEGPSILRIQQVVRGDSAAYFCASSSRQGRTYEQYFGPGTRLTVT.

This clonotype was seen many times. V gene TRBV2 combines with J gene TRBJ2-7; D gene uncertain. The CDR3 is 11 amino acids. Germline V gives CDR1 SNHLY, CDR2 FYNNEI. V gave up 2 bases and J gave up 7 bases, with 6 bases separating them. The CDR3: CASSEIREQYF. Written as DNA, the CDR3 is TGTGCCAGCAGTGAAATACGGGAGCAGTACTTC.

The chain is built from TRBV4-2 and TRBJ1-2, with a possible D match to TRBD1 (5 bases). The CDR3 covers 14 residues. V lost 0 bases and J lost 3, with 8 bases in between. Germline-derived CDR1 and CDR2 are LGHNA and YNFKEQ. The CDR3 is CASSQEAGDYGYTF. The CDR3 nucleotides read TGTGCCAGCAGCCAAGAGGCGGGGGACTATGGCTACACCTTC.

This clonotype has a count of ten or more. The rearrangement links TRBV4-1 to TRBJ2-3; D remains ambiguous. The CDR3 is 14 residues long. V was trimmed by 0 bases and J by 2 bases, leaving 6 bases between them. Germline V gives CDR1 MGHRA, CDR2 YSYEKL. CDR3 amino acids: CASSQEVHTDTQYF. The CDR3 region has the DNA TGCGCCAGCAGCCAAGAAGTCCACACAGATACGCAGTATTTT.

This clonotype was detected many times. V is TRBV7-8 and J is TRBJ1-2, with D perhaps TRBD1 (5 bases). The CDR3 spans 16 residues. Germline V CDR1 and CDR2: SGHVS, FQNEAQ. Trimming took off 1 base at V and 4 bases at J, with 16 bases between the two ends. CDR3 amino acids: CASSLESGTDIYGYTF. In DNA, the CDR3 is TGTGCCAGCAGCTTAGAGTCCGGGACCGACATCTATGGCTACACCTTC.

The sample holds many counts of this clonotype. The CDR3 protein is CASSPQGGAYNEQFF. CDR3 bases: TGCGCCAGCAGCCCACAGGGGGGCGCCTACAATGAGCAGTTCTTC. This chain uses TRBV5-1 with TRBJ2-1, with TRBD1 matching over 8 bases. V was clipped by 4 bases and J by 2 bases; unmatched bases: 5. The germline V gene has CDR1 SGHRS and CDR2 YFSETQ. This CDR3 has 15 residues.

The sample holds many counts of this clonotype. CDR3 in amino acids: CASSQGQGQVYEQYF. In DNA, the CDR3 is TGCGCCAGCAGCCAAGGACAGGGGCAGGTGTACGAGCAGTACTTC. The chain employs TRBV4-1 and TRBJ2-7, with TRBD1 identical over 8 bases. V shed 1 base, J shed 4 bases, and the junction held 6 bases outside the gene matches. Germline CDR1 MGHRA, CDR2 YSYEKL. The CDR3 consists of 15 residues.

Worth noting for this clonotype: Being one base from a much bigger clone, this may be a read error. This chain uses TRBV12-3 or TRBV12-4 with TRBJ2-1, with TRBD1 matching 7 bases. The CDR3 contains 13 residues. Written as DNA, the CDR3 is TGTGCCAGCAGTACGACACAGGGGCATGAGGAGTTCTTC. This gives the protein CASSTTQGHEEFF.

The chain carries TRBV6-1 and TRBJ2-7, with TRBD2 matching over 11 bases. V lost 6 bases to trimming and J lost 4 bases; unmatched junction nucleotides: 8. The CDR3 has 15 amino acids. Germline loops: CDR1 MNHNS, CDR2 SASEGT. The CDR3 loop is CASRPELAGAYEQYF. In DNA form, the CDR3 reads TGTGCCAGCAGACCAGAACTAGCGGGAGCTTACGAGCAGTACTTC.

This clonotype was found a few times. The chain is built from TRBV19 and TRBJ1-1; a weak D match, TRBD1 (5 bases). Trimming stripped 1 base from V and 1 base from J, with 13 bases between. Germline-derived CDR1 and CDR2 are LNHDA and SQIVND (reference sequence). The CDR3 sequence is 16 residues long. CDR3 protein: CASSIVAGRANTEAFF. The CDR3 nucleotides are TGTGCCAGTAGTATAGTTGCAGGGCGGGCGAACACTGAAGCTTTCTTT.

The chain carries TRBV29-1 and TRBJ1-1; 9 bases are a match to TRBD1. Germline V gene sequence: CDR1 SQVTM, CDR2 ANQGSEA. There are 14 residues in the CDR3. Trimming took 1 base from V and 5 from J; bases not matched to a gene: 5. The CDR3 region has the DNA TGCAGCGTTGAAGTGGGGGGACAGGGAACTGAAGCTTTCTTT. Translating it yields CSVEVGGQGTEAFF.

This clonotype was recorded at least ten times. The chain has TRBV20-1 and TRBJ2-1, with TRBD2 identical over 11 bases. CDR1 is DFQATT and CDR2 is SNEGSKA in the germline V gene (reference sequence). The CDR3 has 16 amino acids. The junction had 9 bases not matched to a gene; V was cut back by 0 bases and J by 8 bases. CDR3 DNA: TGCAGTGCTAGAGAAGTAGCGGGAGGGCCCGGGGATGAGCAGTTCTTC. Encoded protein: CSAREVAGGPGDEQFF.

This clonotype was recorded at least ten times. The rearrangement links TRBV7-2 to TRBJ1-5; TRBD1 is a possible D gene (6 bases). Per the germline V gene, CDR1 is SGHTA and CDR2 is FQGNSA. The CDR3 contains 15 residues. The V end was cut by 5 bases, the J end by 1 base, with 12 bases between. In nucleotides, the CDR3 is TGTGCCAGCAGCCTTACGGGACACAGCAATCAGCCCCAGCATTTT. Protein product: CASSLTGHSNQPQHF.

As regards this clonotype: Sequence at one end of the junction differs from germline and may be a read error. CDR3 region: CATSDPQKTQYF. The CDR3 DNA sequence: TGTGCCACCAGTGACCCCCAAAAGACCCAGTACTTC. This chain joins TRBV24-1 and TRBJ2-5; D is unclear. From germline, CDR1 is KGHDR and CDR2 SFDVKD. The CDR3 length is 12 residues.

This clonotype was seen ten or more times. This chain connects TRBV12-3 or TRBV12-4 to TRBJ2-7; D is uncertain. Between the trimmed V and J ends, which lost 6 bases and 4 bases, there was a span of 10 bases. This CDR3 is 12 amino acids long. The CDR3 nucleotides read TGTGCCAGCAGCTATTACTATTACGAGCAGTACTTC. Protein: CASSYYYYEQYF.